The rows below give T cell receptor beta chains drawn from one sample of a study of tumor and adjacent non-tumor tissue in lung cancer. TCRdb re-called the multiplex PCR reads with MiXCR, one entry per CDR3 protein. This sample has under 95,000 distinct CDR3 sequences, with approximately 70% found just once. The sequenced sample was lung tumor tissue. The origin of the receptors is a man aged 60-69 years with non-small cell lung cancer. CDR3s include the opening cysteine and the closing phenylalanine or tryptophan. D genes are given only for firm matches. Only some rows state a clone size, as once, few, many or a class for expanded clones.

DNA: TGTGCCAGTAGCCCGGGACTAGCGGGAGGGCCATCCAAAAACATTCAGTACTTC
CDR3: CASSPGLAGGPSKNIQYF
D: TRBD2
J: TRBJ2-4
V: TRBV19
size: once
length: 18

DNA: TGTGCCTGTAGTTCTACCGGGACAGGGCCCTACGAGCAGTACTTC
CDR3: CACSSTGTGPYEQYF
D: TRBD1
J: TRBJ2-7
V: TRBV11-3
size: NA
length: 15

DNA: TGTGCCGACCATCGGGCCGGTGGTACCGGGGAGCTGTTTTTT
CDR3: CADHRAGGTGELFF
D: NA
J: TRBJ2-2
V: TRBV7-9
size: NA
length: 14

DNA: TGTGCCAGCAGCTTGGACAGGGATTTTTCCCCCGAGCAGTACTTC
CDR3: CASSLDRDFSPEQYF
D: TRBD1
J: TRBJ2-7
V: TRBV11-1
size: NA
length: 15

DNA: TGTACCAGCAGATTGGCCAGGGTACTTTCGGATACGCAGTATTTT
CDR3: CTSRLARVLSDTQYF
D: NA
J: TRBJ2-3
V: TRBV11-1
size: NA
length: 15

DNA: TGTGCCAGCAGCTTGACGACAGGGGGCACAGATACGCAGTATTTT
CDR3: CASSLTTGGTDTQYF
D: TRBD1
J: TRBJ2-3
V: TRBV7-9
size: many
length: 15

DNA: TGCGCCAGCAGCCAAGTCACACTAGCGCCCTACAATGAGCAGTTCTTC
CDR3: CASSQVTLAPYNEQFF
D: TRBD2
J: TRBJ2-1
V: TRBV4-3
size: NA
length: 16

DNA: TGCAGCGTTGAAGATGTTGACAGGGGAACCAAAAACATTCAGTACTTC
CDR3: CSVEDVDRGTKNIQYF
D: TRBD1
J: TRBJ2-4
V: TRBV29-1
size: NA
length: 16

DNA: TGTGCCAGCAGTTACTCGTTTCGGGGTACCTGCAATGAGCAGTTCTTC
CDR3: CASSYSFRGTCNEQFF
D: NA
J: TRBJ2-1
V: TRBV6-2/TRBV6-3
size: NA
length: 16

DNA: TGCAGTGCTAGCTCCCCCGGCGCTAAGTCCCTCAATGAGCAGTTCTTC
CDR3: CSASSPGAKSLNEQFF
D: NA
J: TRBJ2-1
V: TRBV20-1
size: few
length: 16

DNA: TGTGCCAGCAGCTTACTAGCGGGAGAAGGCATTCAGTACTTC
CDR3: CASSLLAGEGIQYF
D: TRBD2
J: TRBJ2-4
V: TRBV11-2
size: NA
length: 14

DNA: TGTGCCAGCATCCAAGTGACTGGGGGGGGGCATAACGAGCAGTACTTC
CDR3: CASIQVTGGGHNEQYF
D: NA
J: TRBJ2-7
V: TRBV4-2
size: NA
length: 16

DNA: TGCAGCGTTACCGGGAGTGGCGGGAGTGGGACAGATACGCAGTATTTT
CDR3: CSVTGSGGSGTDTQYF
D: TRBD2
J: TRBJ2-3
V: TRBV29-1
size: many
length: 16

DNA: TGCAGTGCTAGAGATACAAGCAGCGGGAGGGCAGATACGCAGTATTTT
CDR3: CSARDTSSGRADTQYF
D: TRBD2
J: TRBJ2-3
V: TRBV20-1
size: many
length: 16

DNA: TGTGCCAGCAGTGAAGCTAAGTGGATTCCCCAGCATTTT
CDR3: CASSEAKWIPQHF
D: NA
J: TRBJ1-5
V: TRBV6-1
size: NA
length: 13

DNA: TGTGCCAGCAGTTTGCCGGGACAGGGTAGGGAGCAGTACTTC
CDR3: CASSLPGQGREQYF
D: TRBD1
J: TRBJ2-7
V: TRBV14
size: many
length: 14